A selection of T cell receptor beta chains follows, all from one sample in a study of cytomegalovirus exposure and HLA in healthy donors. Clones were sequenced by immunoSEQ multiplex PCR, and TCRdb holds only the in-frame ones, with some missing. This table has more than 110,000 clones, about 80% appearing once. Sequenced sample: PBMCs. The receptor set was obtained from a man younger than 45 in good health and CMV-seronegative. Both conserved end residues are part of each CDR3. A D gene is named only where the DNA matches it firmly. The size field is filled for only some rows; it gives once, few, many or a size class.

j_call | d_call | v_call | clone_size | cdr3_aa | cdr3_nt
TRBJ1-5 | - | TRBV6-5 | - | CASSSTANQPQHF | TGTGCCAGCAGTTCAACAGCAAATCAGCCCCAGCATTTT
TRBJ1-6 | - | TRBV6-6 | - | CASSYSASNSPLHF | TGTGCCAGCAGTTACTCCGCTAGTAATTCACCCCTCCACTTT
TRBJ2-3 | TRBD2 | TRBV5-4 | - | CASSLPGLAADTQYF | TGTGCCAGCAGCTTGCCCGGACTAGCGGCAGATACGCAGTATTTT
TRBJ1-6 | - | TRBV2 | - | CASILDRDNSPLHF | TGTGCCAGCATCTTGGACAGAGATAATTCACCCCTCCACTTT
TRBJ1-5 | - | TRBV2 | few | CASSGLGSSNQPQHF | TGTGCCAGCAGCGGCCTGGGCTCAAGCAATCAGCCCCAGCATTTT
TRBJ1-6 | - | TRBV27 | - | CASSLNGSPLHF | TGTGCCAGCAGTTTAAACGGTTCACCCCTCCACTTT
TRBJ2-3 | TRBD2 | TRBV5-6 | - | CASSFGLASTDTQYF | TGTGCCAGCAGCTTCGGACTAGCCAGCACAGATACGCAGTATTTT
TRBJ2-1 | TRBD2 | TRBV7-8 | - | CASSEGTSFNEQFF | TGTGCCAGCAGCGAAGGGACTAGTTTTAATGAGCAGTTCTTC
TRBJ2-3 | TRBD2 | TRBV6-1 | - | CASSEAGLALPSTDTQYF | TGTGCCAGCAGTGAAGCAGGACTAGCCCTCCCTAGCACAGATACGCAGTATTTT
TRBJ1-1 | - | TRBV28 | - | CASRSQGLIAFF | TGTGCCAGCAGGTCCCAGGGTTTAATAGCTTTCTTT
TRBJ2-6 | TRBD2 | TRBV19 | - | CASSLAGEFSGANVLTF | TGTGCCAGTAGTCTAGCGGGGGAATTCTCTGGGGCCAACGTCCTGACTTTC
TRBJ1-2 | - | TRBV11-2 | few | CASSSSSGGGRMGYTF | TGTGCCAGCAGCTCCTCTTCGGGTGGCGGCAGAATGGGCTACACCTTC
TRBJ1-3 | - | TRBV21-1 | - | CASSNGQGVTTIYF | TGTGCCAGCAGCAACGGACAGGGAGTAACCACCATATATTTT
TRBJ2-1 | TRBD2 | TRBV7-7 | - | CASSPGLAGGSVGSYNEQFF | TGTGCCAGCAGCCCAGGACTAGCGGGAGGCTCTGTTGGCTCCTACAATGAGCAGTTCTTC